The present T cell receptor beta chain was sequenced within a study of T cell responses to AZD1222 COVID-19 vaccine. Study context: Second-dose intervals of approximately 4 or approximately 12 weeks were pooled.

The assay was immunoSEQ multiplex PCR, and TCRdb's table has in-frame clones only and misses some. The sample has roughly 120,000 clones, more than 70% seen once. Concerning this clone: The antigen remains undetermined.

V shed 4 bases and J shed 4 bases, with 3 bases lying between them. CDR3 length: 11 residues. Germline V gene data show CDR1 as MNHNY and CDR2 as SVGAGI (reference sequence). Regarding the study as a whole: Spike was spanned by vaccine-associated CD4 TCRs, which were dominant at 160-218 and 743-854. Spike-specific TCR depth and breadth grew after two AZD1222 doses. Of the AZD1222 recipients, only 6 or 7 were seropositive at baseline.

This chain connects TRBV6-6 to TRBJ2-3, with D unresolved. This clonotype was sampled from an adult in good health. Source: peripheral blood, taken on day 0 of AZD1222 vaccination. The CDR3 bases are TGTGCCAGCAGTTCGGCAGATACGCAGTATTTT. This encodes CASSSADTQYF.